The 3 T cell receptor beta chains below were found in one sample sequenced in a study of blood T cell repertoires in COVID-19. Sequencing was performed with immunoSEQ multiplex PCR; in TCRdb, only in-frame clones are kept and a portion is missing. The table has 85,000 to 90,000 clones, roughly nine tenths seen once; the top ten hold around 5%. Material for sequencing was peripheral blood. The receptors come from a woman older than 75 with active COVID-19.

CDR3 loop: CASSYSWTSGRAQDEQFF. CDR3 DNA: TGTGCCAGCAGTTACTCCTGGACTAGCGGGAGGGCCCAGGATGAGCAGTTCTTC. This chain connects TRBV6-2 or TRBV6-3 to TRBJ2-1; 15 bases agree with TRBD2. The CDR3 is 18 residues long. Germline V gene data show CDR1 as MNHEY and CDR2 as SVGEGT. V was clipped by 0 bases and J by 8 bases; unmatched bases: 8.

J is TRBJ2-3 and V is TRBV6-2 or TRBV6-3; TRBD2 matches at 10 bases. Germline CDR1 is MNHEY and CDR2 is SVGEGT. The CDR3 runs to 19 residues. Unmatched junction bases numbered 23, after V lost 6 bases and J lost 8 bases. The CDR3 region is CASSLPAGVASGGVGTQYF. DNA of the CDR3: TGTGCCAGCAGCCTCCCCGCAGGGGTAGCTAGCGGGGGCGTCGGTACGCAGTATTTT.

This clone was detected only a few times. V and J are TRBV18 and TRBJ1-5; 7 bases match TRBD1. The CDR3 runs 14 residues. After removal of 6 bases from V and 6 bases from J, the junction contained 8 bases not matched to a gene. Germline values: CDR1 KGHSH, CDR2 LQKENI. As DNA, the CDR3 is TGTGCCAGCTCGTCTACAGGGGCGGTTCAGCCCCAGCATTTT. This translates into CASSSTGAVQPQHF.